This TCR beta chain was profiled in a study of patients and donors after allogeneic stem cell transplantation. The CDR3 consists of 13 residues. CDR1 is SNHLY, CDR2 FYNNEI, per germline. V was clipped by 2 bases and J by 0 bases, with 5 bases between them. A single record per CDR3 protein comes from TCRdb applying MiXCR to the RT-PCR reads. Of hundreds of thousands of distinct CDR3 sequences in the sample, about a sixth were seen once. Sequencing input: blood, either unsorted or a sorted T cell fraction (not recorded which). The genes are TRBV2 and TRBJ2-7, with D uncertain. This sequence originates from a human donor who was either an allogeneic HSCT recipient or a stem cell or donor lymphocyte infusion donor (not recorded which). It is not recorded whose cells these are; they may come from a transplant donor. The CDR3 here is CASSETPSYEQYF. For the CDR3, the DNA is TGTGCCAGCAGTGAAACCCCCTCCTACGAGCAGTACTTC.